The following is a TCR beta chain sequence with its context. The target antigen is unknown. Constant-segment primers and 5'RACE yielded cDNA libraries for TCR alpha and TCR beta, each carrying sample barcodes and UMIs. TCRdb reprocessed the 5' RACE reads via MiXCR and lists one record per CDR3 protein. The top ten hold more than 10% of the sample, which has hundreds of thousands of distinct CDR3 sequences, 18% seen once. This entry belongs to a study of T-cell memory formation after mild COVID-19. The CDR3 spans 16 residues. With 4 bases clipped from V and 1 base from J, the junction kept 9 bases outside the gene matches. The germline V gene has CDR1 MNHNY and CDR2 SVGAGI (reference sequence). Study-level results: Pre-infection memory contained some responding clones, which suggested that cross-reactive memory had joined. A second wave of clones peaked on day 37, and their SARS-CoV-2 specificity went unconfirmed.

The chain couples TRBV6-6 to TRBJ2-5; 7 nucleotides agree with TRBD1. Sequenced: PBMCs or a T cell subset sorted from them (not recorded which). The clonotype originates from an adult woman who had mild COVID-19 (a few samples of this study predate the infection). Cell type and time point are not known. As DNA, the CDR3 is TGTGCCAGCAGTTCCCTCGGGACAGCCAGCCAAGAGACCCAGTACTTC. This codes for CASSSLGTASQETQYF.